The 27 T cell receptor beta chains presented below share a single source sample, sequenced in a study of molecular identifiers for immune sequencing clone quantification. Via MiXCR, TCRdb re-called the PCR reads, giving one row per CDR3 protein. This sample has fewer than 25,000 distinct CDR3 sequences, with 17% found just once. The sample was naive CD8+ T cells from blood, with Jurkat cell RNA spiked in. Subset: FACS-sorted CD8+CD4-CCR7+CD45RA+ naive T cells. The receptor source for this set is a human donor in good health. Some libraries in this study had Jurkat cell RNA spiked in.

There are many counts of this clonotype. The rearrangement links TRBV25-1 to TRBJ2-2, with D unclear. The ends were cut back, 4 bases at V and 3 bases at J, with 12 bases in the middle. Per germline, CDR1 MGHDK and CDR2 SYGVNS. This CDR3 has 15 residues. CDR3 sequence: CASSVIGSDTGELFF. CDR3 DNA: TGTGCCAGCAGTGTTATAGGTTCCGACACCGGGGAGCTGTTTTTT. Full variable domain (rest looked up from reference TRBV25-1 and TRBJ2-2): EADIYQTPRYLVIGTGKKITLECSQTMGHDKMYWYQQDPGMELHLIHYSYGVNSTEKGDLSSESTVSRIRTEHFPLTLESARPSHTSQYLCASSVIGSDTGELFFGEGSRLTVL.

This clonotype was recorded at least ten times. This rearrangement joins TRBV19 to TRBJ2-6; the D gene is possibly TRBD2 (6 bases). CDR3 size: 16 residues. Germline lookup yields CDR1 LNHDA and CDR2 SQIVND (reference sequence). V was clipped by 3 bases and J by 4 bases, with 13 bases between them. The CDR3 nucleotides read TGTGCCAGTAGTATCCTTTACGGGGGAGGGGCCAACGTCCTGACTTTC. Residues: CASSILYGGGANVLTF.

This clonotype was seen repeatedly, ten times or more. The chain is built from TRBV7-2 and TRBJ1-6; 8 nucleotides align to TRBD1. CDR3 size: 16 residues. V lost 2 bases to trimming and J lost 7 bases; unmatched junction nucleotides: 7. CDR1 and CDR2 from the germline V gene are SGHTA and FQGNSA. The CDR3 DNA reads as TGTGCCAGCAGCTTACTGCGGACAGGGTGGAATTCACCCCTCCACTTT. Its translation is CASSLLRTGWNSPLHF.

A remark on this clonotype: A much larger clone lies one base from this, so it may be a read error. The rearrangement links TRBV12-3 or TRBV12-4 to TRBJ2-4, with D unresolved. This CDR3 has 14 amino acids. CDR3 sequence: CASSYTRARNIQYF. CDR3 DNA: TGTGCCAGCAGTTACACAAGAGCCAGAAACATTCAGTACTTC.

This clonotype was seen many times. The chain employs TRBV12-3 or TRBV12-4 and TRBJ2-3; D remains ambiguous. Trimming left V 3 bases short and J 3 bases short, with 7 bases between. The CDR3 is 13 amino acids. The CDR3, as DNA: TGTGCCAGCAGTTTGGTCAGGACAGATACGCAGTATTTT. It codes for CASSLVRTDTQYF.

This clonotype has a count of ten or more. V is TRBV7-8 and J is TRBJ1-1; no clear D gene. CDR1 is SGHVS and CDR2 is FQNEAQ in the germline V gene. The CDR3 has 12 amino acids. V was trimmed by 1 base and J by 7 bases, leaving 7 bases between them. The CDR3: CASSLVGDEAFF. CDR3 nucleotides: TGTGCCAGCAGCTTAGTTGGAGATGAAGCTTTCTTT.

The V gene is TRBV20-1, the J gene TRBJ2-7; D is uncertain. Trimming left V 3 bases short and J 2 bases short, with 11 bases between. This CDR3 has 13 amino acids. Germline loops: CDR1 DFQATT, CDR2 SNEGSKA (reference sequence). The CDR3 loop reads CSARNPQTYEQYF. The CDR3 nucleotides read TGCAGTGCTAGGAATCCACAAACCTACGAGCAGTACTTC.

This clonotype came up a few times. This may be a read error, as it is one base from a much larger clone. The V call is TRBV6-5, the J call TRBJ1-3; D unresolved. Germline V lookup: CDR1 MNHEY, CDR2 SVGAGI. This CDR3 is built from 12 residues. The chain's CDR3 is CVSSPGGNTIYF. The CDR3 bases are TGTGTCAGCAGCCCGGGGGGAAACACCATATATTTT.

This clonotype was counted ten times or more. V usage is TRBV20-1 and J usage is TRBJ1-1, with D hard to call. The CDR3 extends over 13 amino acids. CDR1 and CDR2 from the germline V gene are DFQATT and SNEGSKA (reference sequence). V was pared by 3 bases and J by 5 bases, with 13 bases between. The CDR3 region is CSARRPMRTEAFF. The CDR3 DNA is TGCAGTGCTAGGCGTCCGATGAGAACTGAAGCTTTCTTT.

This clonotype was detected ten times or more. The rearrangement links TRBV12-3 or TRBV12-4 to TRBJ2-3; 13 bases match TRBD2. The CDR3 runs 15 residues. J lost 6 bases, V lost 8 bases, and 8 bases had no gene match. CDR3 DNA sequence: TGTGCCAGCCATCCGGGACTAGCGGGGTTGGATACGCAGTATTTT. Translation gives CASHPGLAGLDTQYF.

Comment on this clonotype: Since a much larger clone is just one base distant, this may be a read error. The chain uses TRBV12-3 or TRBV12-4 and TRBJ1-2; 8 nucleotides match TRBD1. This CDR3 is 17 amino acids long. V shed 5 bases and J 4 bases; nucleotides not matched to a gene: 15. Here the CDR3 reads CASSNLPAETGAYGYTF. The CDR3 DNA reads as TGTGCCAGCAGTAACCTTCCCGCCGAGACAGGGGCCTATGGCTACACCTTC.

In this sample, this clonotype turned up many times. V usage is TRBV13 and J usage is TRBJ2-5; unclear D gene. Trimming took off 6 bases at V and 1 base at J, with 6 bases between the two ends. There are 12 residues in the CDR3. CDR1 is PRHDT and CDR2 is FYEKMQ in the germline V gene (reference sequence). The CDR3 DNA reads as TGTGCCAGCAGTAGGGTCCAAGAGACCCAGTACTTC. The encoded protein is CASSRVQETQYF.

This clonotype has at least ten counts. The genes are TRBV5-6 and TRBJ2-7; D possibly corresponds to TRBD1 (7 bases). CDR1 and CDR2 (germline): SGHDT, YYEEEE. The CDR3 is made up of 14 amino acids. Trimming removed 2 bases at V and 4 bases at J, with 13 bases between. This chain's CDR3 is CASSLGGTEYEQYF. Here the CDR3 DNA reads TGTGCCAGCAGCTTAGGAGGGACAGAATACGAGCAGTACTTC.

This clonotype is labeled medium-sized. The chain is built from TRBV5-6 and TRBJ2-3; D may be TRBD2 (7 bases). Germline CDR1 and CDR2: SGHDT and YYEEEE. The CDR3 is made up of 16 amino acids. V lost 0 bases, J lost 4 bases, and 15 bases lay in between. The CDR3 sequence: CASSLGPGGMADTQYF. The CDR3 DNA reads TGTGCCAGCAGCTTGGGGCCGGGGGGCATGGCAGATACGCAGTATTTT.

This chain joins TRBV7-6 and TRBJ2-7; TRBD2 is a possible D gene (6 bases). The V end lost 8 bases, the J end lost 2 bases, and 19 bases lay between the germline ends. Per germline, CDR1 SGHVS and CDR2 FNYEAQ. CDR3 length: 15 amino acids. The CDR3 is CASGPGTGVTYEQYF. CDR3 nucleotides: TGTGCCAGCGGCCCCGGGACGGGGGTAACCTACGAGCAGTACTTC.

Notes on this clonotype: A much larger clone lies one base from this, so it may be a read error. The V and J genes are TRBV7-9 and TRBJ2-1; D may be TRBD2 (5 bases). The length of the CDR3 is 13 residues. Germline assignment: CDR1 SEHNR and CDR2 FQNEAQ (reference sequence). CDR3 residues: CASCLVPGDEQFF. CDR3 coding DNA: TGTGCCAGCTGCTTAGTCCCCGGGGATGAGCAGTTCTTC. Using reference TRBV7-9 and TRBJ2-1 for the parts outside the CDR3, the full variable domain is DTGVSQNPRHKITKRGQNVTFRCDPISEHNRLYWYRQTLGQGPEFLTYFQNEAQLEKSRLLSDRFSAERPKGSFSTLEIQRTEQGDSAMYLCASCLVPGDEQFFGPGTRLTVL.

This clonotype was seen many times. The chain has TRBV7-8 and TRBJ2-7; D is ambiguous. V was clipped by 0 bases and J by 7 bases, with 7 bases between them. The CDR3 has 12 residues. The V gene's germline CDR1 is SGHVS and CDR2 FQNEAQ. The CDR3 sequence is CASSLARSEQYF. The CDR3 nucleotides read TGTGCCAGCAGCTTAGCAAGGTCGGAGCAGTACTTC.

The sample holds many counts of this clonotype. The J gene is TRBJ2-5, the V gene TRBV12-3 or TRBV12-4; no clear D. This CDR3 has 15 residues. V lost 1 base and J lost 5, with 14 bases in between. In nucleotides, the CDR3 is TGTGCCAGCAGTTTAGGATCCTCCCCGCGGGAGACCCAGTACTTC. It yields the protein CASSLGSSPRETQYF.

This clonotype was counted many times. The J gene is TRBJ2-2, the V gene TRBV5-1; no definite D call. The CDR3 consists of 17 residues. The germline V gene has CDR1 SGHRS and CDR2 YFSETQ. Trimming removed 2 bases at V and 0 bases at J, with 14 bases between. CDR3 residues: CASSFSLSEPNTGELFF. Here the CDR3 DNA reads TGCGCCAGCAGCTTTTCCCTCAGCGAACCGAACACCGGGGAGCTGTTTTTT.

This clonotype has more than one count but fewer than ten. The rearrangement links TRBV29-1 to TRBJ1-1; TRBD1 is a possible D gene (5 bases). The germline gives CDR1 SQVTM, CDR2 ANQGSEA. This CDR3 spans 12 amino acids. The ends were cut back, 6 bases at V and 0 bases at J, with 8 bases in the middle. This CDR3 is CSVRQMNTEAFF. In DNA form, the CDR3 reads TGCAGCGTCAGACAGATGAACACTGAAGCTTTCTTT. Full variable domain (outside the CDR3, taken from reference TRBV29-1 and TRBJ1-1): SAVISQKPSRDICQRGTSLTIQCQVDSQVTMMFWYRQQPGQSLTLIATANQGSEATYESGFVIDKFPISRPNLTFSTLTVSNMSPEDSSIYLCSVRQMNTEAFFGQGTRLTVV.

This clonotype was recorded many times. The genes are TRBV4-1 and TRBJ2-2; TRBD1 matches at 9 bases. The ends lost 6 bases at V and 0 bases at J; junction bases unmatched: 5. CDR3 length: 16 residues. Germline V gives CDR1 MGHRA, CDR2 YSYEKL. The CDR3 is CASSGTGYANTGELFF. Written as DNA, the CDR3 is TGCGCCAGCAGTGGGACAGGGTACGCGAACACCGGGGAGCTGTTTTTT.

This clonotype was seen many times. V gene TRBV12-3 or TRBV12-4 combines with J gene TRBJ1-1; D uncertain. The V end lost 6 bases, the J end lost 1 base, and 3 bases lay between the germline ends. This CDR3 is 11 amino acids long. This chain's CDR3 is CASRTNTEAFF. CDR3 DNA sequence: TGTGCCAGCAGAACGAACACTGAAGCTTTCTTT.

This clonotype ranks as medium-sized. V gene TRBV5-4 combines with J gene TRBJ2-7; D remains ambiguous. The CDR3 is 11 amino acids. Trimming stripped 0 bases from V and 4 bases from J, with 2 bases between. Germline V CDR1 and CDR2: SGHNT, YYREEE (reference sequence). DNA of the CDR3: TGTGCCAGCAGCTTGGGGTACGAGCAGTACTTC. Residues: CASSLGYEQYF. The variable domain in full, with the rest retrieved from reference TRBV5-4 and TRBJ2-7, is ETGVTQSPTHLIKTRGQQVTLRCSSQSGHNTVSWYQQALGQGPQFIFQYYREEENGRGNFPPRFSGLQFPNYSSELNVNALELDDSALYLCASSLGYEQYFGPGTRLTVT.

This clonotype was seen many times. The gene calls are TRBV7-9 and TRBJ1-1; D gene ambiguous. The germline V and J ends were trimmed by 4 bases and 5 bases, with 14 bases remaining between them. Looked up from germline, CDR1 is SEHNR and CDR2 is FQNEAQ (reference sequence). This CDR3 has 14 residues. The CDR3 sequence: CASSSRLEQTEAFF. The DNA for the CDR3 is TGTGCCAGCAGCTCCCGTCTCGAACAGACTGAAGCTTTCTTT.

At least ten counts were recorded for this clonotype. The chain carries TRBV12-3 or TRBV12-4 and TRBJ2-3; no firm D call. V dropped 4 bases and J dropped 0 bases, with 5 bases sitting between them. CDR3 length: 13 amino acids. CDR3 loop: CASSSFSTDTQYF. The CDR3 DNA is TGTGCCAGCAGTTCTTTTAGCACAGATACGCAGTATTTT.

This clonotype was observed many times. The genes are TRBV6-5 and TRBJ1-1, with a weak D call TRBD1 (6 bases). CDR1 and CDR2 (germline): MNHEY, SVGAGI. CDR3 length equals 14 residues. V was pared by 5 bases and J by 4 bases, with 14 bases between. CDR3 region: CASSAQGGGTEAFF. CDR3 DNA sequence: TGTGCCAGCAGTGCACAGGGAGGGGGCACTGAAGCTTTCTTT.

As to this clonotype: A much larger clone differs from this one at a single base, so this may be a read error. The chain combines TRBV2 with TRBJ1-1; maybe TRBD1 (5 bases). The V gene lost 9 bases and the J gene lost 0 bases, with 14 bases spanning the gap. Germline-derived CDR1 and CDR2 are SNHLY and FYNNEI. This CDR3 contains 14 residues. CDR3 coding DNA: TGTGCCAGAGAGGGGACCCCAATGAACACTGAAGCTTTCTTT. The encoded protein is CAREGTPMNTEAFF.